This passage covers 16 T cell receptor beta chains from one sample sequenced in a study of spatial heterogeneity in lung cancer. Points from the study as a whole: Tumoral mutation counts were tracked by counts of expanded intratumoral alpha and beta TCRs.

One entry per CDR3 protein results from TCRdb running MiXCR on the 5' RACE reads. The profile shows 7,200 or so distinct CDR3 sequences, around 12% of them singletons. Sample time point: sample taken at primary tumor resection. Their antigens are not known. This material consisted of lung tumor tissue, taken at surgery. Receptors were obtained from a male donor with early-stage non-small cell lung cancer.

At least ten counts were recorded for this clonotype. The chain links TRBV12-3 or TRBV12-4 to TRBJ1-4; 9 bases are a match to TRBD1. The CDR3 sequence is 15 residues long. The trim removed 5 bases at V and 5 bases at J, leaving 6 bases unmatched. CDR3 loop: CASSPPGQGNEKLFF. CDR3 DNA: TGTGCCAGCAGTCCACCGGGACAGGGCAATGAAAAACTGTTTTTT.

This clonotype was detected a few times. The chain uses TRBV5-1 and TRBJ1-6; TRBD1 aligns across 10 bases. CDR3 length: 15 residues. The germline V gene has CDR1 SGHRS and CDR2 YFSETQ. Trimming took 4 bases from V and 9 from J; bases not matched to a gene: 7. The CDR3 bases are TGCGCCAGCAGCGTGAACCGGGACAGGGGTTCACCCCTCCACTTT. Translation gives CASSVNRDRGSPLHF.

A few counts support this clonotype. The gene calls are TRBV20-1 and TRBJ2-1; TRBD2 matches at 7 bases. The CDR3 loop spans 14 amino acids. The ends lost 5 bases at V and 4 bases at J; junction bases unmatched: 8. Germline V lookup: CDR1 DFQATT, CDR2 SNEGSKA (reference sequence). In DNA form, the CDR3 reads TGCAGTGCTGAAACTAGCGTCATTTACAATGAGCAGTTCTTC. Its protein product is CSAETSVIYNEQFF.

This clonotype was observed once. This chain uses TRBV20-1 with TRBJ2-5; D is unresolved. The germline V and J ends were trimmed by 6 bases and 5 bases, with 7 bases remaining between them. This CDR3 contains 10 residues. Germline CDR1 is DFQATT and CDR2 is SNEGSKA (reference sequence). CDR3 loop: CSALGETQYF. The CDR3 DNA sequence: TGCAGTGCCCTCGGCGAGACCCAGTACTTC.

This clonotype was detected many times. The gene calls are TRBV7-2 and TRBJ2-3; TRBD2 matches at 11 bases. The J segment lost 5 bases and the V segment lost 2 bases, leaving 12 bases of the junction unmatched. The germline CDR1 and CDR2 sequences are SGHTA and FQGNSA. CDR3 size: 18 residues. The CDR3 coding sequence is TGTGCCAGCAGCTTATTCGGGACTAGCGGCTTCTGGAGAGATACGCAGTATTTT. This gives the protein CASSLFGTSGFWRDTQYF.

This clonotype was recorded many times. This chain uses TRBV29-1 with TRBJ1-2; 7 bases match TRBD1. The CDR3 totals 14 residues. Trimming at V came to 1 base and at J to 2 bases, leaving 4 bases not matched to a gene. Germline V CDR1 and CDR2: SQVTM, ANQGSEA. The CDR3 loop reads CSVEGGQRNYGYTF. For the CDR3, the DNA is TGCAGCGTTGAAGGGGGACAGCGGAACTATGGCTACACCTTC. The full variable domain, rest sourced from reference TRBV29-1 and TRBJ1-2, is SAVISQKPSRDICQRGTSLTIQCQVDSQVTMMFWYRQQPGQSLTLIATANQGSEATYESGFVIDKFPISRPNLTFSTLTVSNMSPEDSSIYLCSVEGGQRNYGYTFGSGTRLTVV.

Within the sample, this clonotype is medium-sized (0.01 to 0.1%). The J gene is TRBJ2-1, the V gene TRBV6-6; 12 bases match TRBD2. CDR1 is MNHNY and CDR2 is SVGAGI in the germline V gene (reference sequence). The CDR3 loop spans 17 amino acids. After removal of 0 bases from V and 10 bases from J, the junction contained 10 bases not matched to a gene. CDR3: CASSYSTPSGRAPEQFF. The CDR3 coding sequence is TGTGCCAGCAGTTACTCCACCCCTAGCGGGAGGGCCCCAGAGCAGTTCTTC.

By share, this clonotype ranks as medium-sized. The chain couples TRBV20-1 to TRBJ2-3, with TRBD1 matching over 11 bases. From germline, CDR1 is DFQATT and CDR2 SNEGSKA (reference sequence). CDR3 size: 14 residues. The junction had 7 bases not matched to a gene; V was cut back by 6 bases and J by 5 bases. The DNA of the CDR3 is TGCAGTGCCCGCAGGGGACAGGGGGAAGATACGCAGTATTTT. Its translation is CSARRGQGEDTQYF.

There are a few counts of this clonotype. The chain combines TRBV24-1 with TRBJ2-3; a weak D match, TRBD2 (5 bases). V was shortened by 3 bases and J by 2 bases, with 8 bases between the two germline ends. Germline V gene data show CDR1 as KGHDR and CDR2 as SFDVKD. The CDR3 is 14 amino acids. The CDR3 is CATSDTGSTDTQYF. In DNA form, the CDR3 reads TGTGCCACCAGTGATACGGGGTCCACAGATACGCAGTATTTT.

The table lists this clonotype with many counts. The V and J genes are TRBV20-1 and TRBJ2-1; D gene unclear. This CDR3 has 16 amino acids. Trimming removed 0 bases from V and 6 bases from J, with 18 bases in between. Germline CDR1 reads DFQATT; CDR2 reads SNEGSKA (reference sequence). In DNA form, the CDR3 reads TGCAGTGCTAGAGATACCTTCGTAGGGCTAACCAATGAGCAGTTCTTC. Its protein product is CSARDTFVGLTNEQFF.

This clonotype has at least ten counts. The chain recombines TRBV28 with TRBJ1-4, with D possibly matching TRBD1 (5 bases). Trimming removed 8 bases at V and 5 bases at J, with 18 bases between. The V gene's germline CDR1 is MDHEN and CDR2 SYDVKM. The CDR3 totals 15 residues. The CDR3 spells CASQTSGHLNEKLFF. The DNA of the CDR3 is TGTGCCAGCCAAACATCTGGACATCTAAATGAAAAACTGTTTTTT. Variable domain in full (rest from reference TRBV28 and TRBJ1-4): DVKVTQSSRYLVKRTGEKVFLECVQDMDHENMFWYRQDPGLGLRLIYFSYDVKMKEKGDIPEGYSVSREKKERFSLILESASTNQTSMYLCASQTSGHLNEKLFFGSGTQLSVL.

This clonotype is classed as medium-sized. This chain links TRBV20-1 with TRBJ2-7; possibly TRBD1 for D (5 bases). The CDR3 runs to 14 residues. Per germline, CDR1 DFQATT and CDR2 SNEGSKA (reference sequence). Trimming removed 3 bases at V and 2 bases at J, with 14 bases between. For the CDR3, the DNA is TGCAGTGCTAGTGGCAGGGCCAACACCTACGAGCAGTACTTC. Translated: CSASGRANTYEQYF.

The sample holds many counts of this clonotype. The J gene is TRBJ1-1, the V gene TRBV20-1; D is unresolved. The germline V gene has CDR1 DFQATT and CDR2 SNEGSKA (reference sequence). V was clipped by 6 bases and J by 0 bases, with 11 bases between them. The CDR3 length is 13 residues. CDR3 sequence reads: CSASRSMNTEAFF. As DNA, the CDR3 is TGCAGTGCAAGTCGAAGTATGAACACTGAAGCTTTCTTT.

This clonotype was seen ten or more times. The V gene is TRBV11-2, the J gene TRBJ2-5; 8 bases match TRBD2. Per germline, CDR1 SGHAT and CDR2 FQNNGV. The J segment lost 5 bases and the V segment lost 3 bases, leaving 11 bases of the junction unmatched. The CDR3 runs 16 residues. The CDR3 DNA reads as TGTGCCAGCAGCTTTTTGTCCAGCGGGAGCGGGGAGACCCAGTACTTC. Its translation: CASSFLSSGSGETQYF.

This clonotype is judged medium-sized. The chain joins TRBV11-2 to TRBJ2-7; 8 bases map to TRBD1. The germline CDR1 and CDR2 sequences are SGHAT and FQNNGV. The CDR3 sequence is 14 residues long. V lost 2 bases, J lost 7 bases, and 7 bases stayed unmatched. Written as DNA, the CDR3 is TGTGCCAGCAGCTTATCTCAGGGGGCCTGGGAGCAGTACTTC. It yields the protein CASSLSQGAWEQYF.

This clonotype is medium-sized (0.01 to 0.1%) by share. The rearrangement links TRBV3-1 to TRBJ2-3, with unresolved D. The CDR3 loop spans 17 amino acids. Looked up from germline, CDR1 is LGHDT and CDR2 is YNNKEL (reference sequence). V lost 1 base and J 0 bases, leaving 14 bases between the germline ends. DNA for the CDR3: TGTGCCAGCAGCCAAGGGCCTGCACCCCAGAGCACAGATACGCAGTATTTT. Residues: CASSQGPAPQSTDTQYF.